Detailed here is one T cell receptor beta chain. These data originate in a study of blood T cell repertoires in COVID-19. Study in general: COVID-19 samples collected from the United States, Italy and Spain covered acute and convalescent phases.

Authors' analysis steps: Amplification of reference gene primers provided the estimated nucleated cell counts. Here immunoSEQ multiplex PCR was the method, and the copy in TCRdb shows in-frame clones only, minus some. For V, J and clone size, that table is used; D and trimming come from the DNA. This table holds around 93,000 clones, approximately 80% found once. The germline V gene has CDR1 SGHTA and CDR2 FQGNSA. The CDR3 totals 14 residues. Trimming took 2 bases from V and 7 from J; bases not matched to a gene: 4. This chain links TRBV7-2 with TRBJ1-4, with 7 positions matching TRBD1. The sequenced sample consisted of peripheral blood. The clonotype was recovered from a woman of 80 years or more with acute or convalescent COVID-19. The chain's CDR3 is CASSLTGAREKLFF. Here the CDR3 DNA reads TGTGCCAGCAGCTTAACAGGGGCCCGTGAAAAACTGTTTTTT.